This entry lists 15 T cell receptor beta chains sequenced from one sample in a study of cytomegalovirus exposure and HLA in healthy donors. The PCR used 60 Vbeta and 13 Jbeta primers. Clones were read by immunoSEQ multiplex PCR, and TCRdb kept only the in-frame ones, dropping some. This table holds 120,000 or so clones, roughly 80% found once. Sequencing was carried out using PBMCs. The source of these receptors is a man in his 60s in good health and CMV-seropositive.

This clone appeared a single time. V is TRBV5-1 and J is TRBJ1-1; D remains unclear. Germline CDR1 reads SGHRS; CDR2 reads YFSETQ. The V end was cut by 2 bases, the J end by 4 bases, with 12 bases between. CDR3 length: 14 residues. The CDR3 DNA reads TGCGCCAGCAGCTTCTGGCCGGGATCCACTGAAGCTTTCTTT. The encoded protein is CASSFWPGSTEAFF.

The chain couples TRBV5-1 to TRBJ2-7; TRBD1 agrees at 7 bases. The CDR3 runs to 16 residues. With V trimmed by 0 bases and J by 0 bases, 6 bases remained unmatched. The V gene's germline CDR1 is SGHRS and CDR2 YFSETQ. The CDR3 spells CASSLGGWDSSYEQYF. For the CDR3, the DNA is TGCGCCAGCAGCTTGGGGGGGTGGGACAGCTCCTACGAGCAGTACTTC.

The J gene is TRBJ1-1, the V gene TRBV7-8; D might be TRBD1 (5 bases). V lost 3 bases, J lost 3 bases, and 11 bases lay in between. This CDR3 region has 14 residues. From germline, CDR1 is SGHVS and CDR2 FQNEAQ. CDR3 DNA sequence: TGTGCCAGCAGCTTGTCGGGGGGTGACACTGAAGCTTTCTTT. Protein: CASSLSGGDTEAFF. Full variable domain (remainder filled in from reference TRBV7-8 and TRBJ1-1): GAGVSQSPRYKVAKRGQDVALRCDPISGHVSLFWYQQALGQGPEFLTYFQNEAQLDKSGLPSDRFFAERPEGSVSTLKIQRTQQEDSAVYLCASSLSGGDTEAFFGQGTRLTVV.

The chain uses TRBV10-3 and TRBJ1-1, with 7 positions matching TRBD1. With V trimmed by 6 bases and J by 0 bases, 16 bases remained unmatched. The CDR3 is 18 residues long. Looked up from germline, CDR1 is ENHRY and CDR2 is SYGVKD. The CDR3 bases are TGTGCCATCAGAGACGATACCGGGACAGTCTTCATGAACACTGAAGCTTTCTTT. This encodes CAIRDDTGTVFMNTEAFF.

This clone was observed once. The chain is built from TRBV2 and TRBJ2-5; TRBD2 agrees at 11 bases. The V segment lost 7 bases and the J segment 1 base; nucleotides outside the gene matches: 5. The germline V gene has CDR1 SNHLY and CDR2 FYNNEI. CDR3 size: 15 residues. The CDR3 protein is CASTPGLAAQETQYF. CDR3 DNA sequence: TGTGCCAGCACCCCGGGACTAGCGGCCCAAGAGACCCAGTACTTC.

This chain links TRBV6-1 with TRBJ1-3; 8 bases are shared with TRBD1. There are 16 residues in the CDR3. The germline CDR1 and CDR2 sequences are MNHNS and SASEGT. Trimming at V came to 6 bases and at J to 0 bases, leaving 7 bases not matched to a gene. CDR3 DNA sequence: TGTGCCAGCAGGGAACGTGACAGGGGCTCTGGAAACACCATATATTTT. Translated: CASRERDRGSGNTIYF.

This clone appeared once. In DNA form, the CDR3 reads TGTGCCAGCAGTGACGACAGAAGTAATTCACCCCTCCACTTT. Translation gives CASSDDRSNSPLHF. The chain carries TRBV27 and TRBJ1-6; possibly TRBD1 for D (5 bases). In germline, CDR1 is MNHEY, CDR2 SMNVEV (reference sequence). Trimming stripped 5 bases from V and 6 bases from J, with 11 bases between. The CDR3 has 14 residues.

The chain employs TRBV6-5 and TRBJ2-1; D possibly corresponds to TRBD2 (6 bases). CDR1 and CDR2 from the germline V gene are MNHEY and SVGAGI. The CDR3 consists of 12 residues. Deletions cut 8 bases from V and 8 bases from J, with 13 bases between. CDR3 sequence (DNA): TGTGCCAGCTTCGCGGGATCTGATGAGCAGTTCTTC. It translates to CASFAGSDEQFF.

V and J are TRBV7-3 and TRBJ2-7; 7 bases agree with TRBD2. The CDR3 extends over 15 amino acids. Germline trimming cut 5 bases from V and 0 bases from J; bases unmatched to any gene: 7. The V gene's germline CDR1 is SGHTA and CDR2 FQGTGA. The chain's CDR3 is CASSPEGGSSYEQYF. Written as DNA, the CDR3 is TGTGCCAGCAGCCCCGAGGGAGGGAGCTCCTACGAGCAGTACTTC. Together with reference TRBV7-3 and TRBJ2-7, the CDR3 gives the full variable domain: GAGVSQTPSNKVTEKGKYVELRCDPISGHTALYWYRQSLGQGPEFLIYFQGTGAADDSGLPNDRFFAVRPEGSVSTLKIQRTERGDSAVYLCASSPEGGSSYEQYFGPGTRLTVT.

The chain uses TRBV7-6 and TRBJ2-7; TRBD1 matches 7 bases. The junction had 4 bases not matched to a gene; V was cut back by 6 bases and J by 2 bases. Germline CDR1 and CDR2: SGHVS and FNYEAQ. There are 13 residues in the CDR3. CDR3 loop: CASSYRGAYEQYF. The CDR3 DNA reads as TGTGCCAGCAGTTACAGGGGCGCCTACGAGCAGTACTTC.

This clone occurred once. The gene calls are TRBV2 and TRBJ2-7; 7 bases line up with TRBD2. Trimming at V came to 2 bases and at J to 3 bases, leaving 7 bases not matched to a gene. The CDR3 consists of 15 residues. Germline V lookup: CDR1 SNHLY, CDR2 FYNNEI. The CDR3 loop reads CASSEKGRANYEQYF. The CDR3 DNA reads TGTGCCAGCAGTGAAAAGGGGAGGGCAAACTACGAGCAGTACTTC.

The chain joins TRBV19 to TRBJ1-1; D gene unclear. Looked up from germline, CDR1 is LNHDA and CDR2 is SQIVND (reference sequence). The CDR3 has 11 amino acids. V lost 7 bases and J 8 bases, leaving 11 bases between the germline ends. CDR3 DNA: TGTGCCAGTATCTCTGGAGGGGAAGCTTTCTTT. This codes for CASISGGEAFF.

The rearrangement uses TRBV11-2 and TRBJ2-3; 11 nucleotides agree with TRBD2. Trimming cost V 5 bases and J 3 bases; bases outside gene matches: 10. Germline loops: CDR1 SGHAT, CDR2 FQNNGV. The CDR3 is 17 residues long. DNA for the CDR3: TGTGCCAGCAGCCTCAGAGGTAGCGGGAGGGGGACAGATACGCAGTATTTT. It codes for CASSLRGSGRGTDTQYF.

DNA for the CDR3: TGCGCCAGCAGCTCCACCTACGGTCAGGGTGGCTACACCTTC. This sequence encodes CASSSTYGQGGYTF. The chain links TRBV5-1 to TRBJ1-2, with TRBD1 as a possible D gene (5 bases). Trimming took 3 bases from V and 7 from J, leaving 16 bases between them. Germline V lookup: CDR1 SGHRS, CDR2 YFSETQ. This CDR3 spans 14 amino acids.

For the CDR3, the DNA is TGTGCCAGCAAAAACAGGGTCTCCTACGAGCAGTACTTC. This translates into CASKNRVSYEQYF. The rearrangement links TRBV6-5 to TRBJ2-7, with D perhaps matching TRBD1 (6 bases). Deletions cut 7 bases from V and 0 bases from J, with 10 bases between. CDR3 length: 13 amino acids. Germline values: CDR1 MNHEY, CDR2 SVGAGI.